The 8 T cell receptor beta chains given below trace back to one sample, sequenced in a study of T cell changes during pregnancy in multiple sclerosis. Assay used: immunoSEQ multiplex PCR; TCRdb lists only in-frame clones, some missing. The repertoire holds around 60,000 clones, with roughly 93% as singletons. The specimen was CD4+ T cells from peripheral blood mononuclear cells, collected before pregnancy. The receptors come from a female donor with multiple sclerosis, enrolled in a pregnancy study.

This chain uses TRBV9 with TRBJ2-1; TRBD2 matches at 11 bases. This CDR3 spans 15 amino acids. V was pared by 6 bases and J by 3 bases, with 5 bases of the junction left unmatched. The germline gives CDR1 SGDLS, CDR2 YYNGEE. The CDR3 spells CASTDLAGGYNEQFF. In DNA, the CDR3 is TGTGCCAGCACCGATCTAGCGGGAGGCTACAATGAGCAGTTCTTC.

This clone was picked up one time. V gene TRBV11-2 combines with J gene TRBJ1-1; D is unresolved. This CDR3 region has 15 residues. Germline V CDR1 and CDR2: SGHAT, FQNNGV. The V end was cut by 3 bases, the J end by 5 bases, with 16 bases between. Written as DNA, the CDR3 is TGTGCCAGCAGCTTTCGGCGAGAGGGAGGGACTGAAGCTTTCTTT. Its translation is CASSFRREGGTEAFF.

This chain joins TRBV10-1 and TRBJ1-4; 11 nucleotides agree with TRBD1. Germline V gives CDR1 WNHNN, CDR2 SYGVQD (reference sequence). J lost 6 bases, V lost 9 bases, and 0 bases had no gene match. The CDR3 is 12 amino acids. The CDR3 here is CARGQGDEKLFF. The DNA of the CDR3 is TGCGCCAGGGGACAGGGGGATGAAAAACTGTTTTTT.

This clone was seen just once. The rearrangement uses TRBV9 and TRBJ2-2, with TRBD2 matching over 7 bases. Unmatched junction bases numbered 5, after V lost 3 bases and J lost 0 bases. This CDR3 is 16 amino acids long. Germline CDR1 and CDR2: SGDLS and YYNGEE. The CDR3 sequence is CASSGRAGTNTGELFF. The DNA for the CDR3 is TGTGCCAGCAGCGGTCGAGCGGGAACGAACACCGGGGAGCTGTTTTTT.

J is TRBJ2-7 and V is TRBV28; TRBD2 matches at 12 bases. The CDR3 contains 16 residues. In germline, CDR1 is MDHEN, CDR2 SYDVKM. J lost 0 bases, V lost 5 bases, and 5 bases had no gene match. DNA for the CDR3: TGTGCCAGCAGTAAGTGGACTAGCGGGAACTCCTACGAGCAGTACTTC. This gives the protein CASSKWTSGNSYEQYF.

The gene calls are TRBV28 and TRBJ1-4, with TRBD1 as a possible D gene (6 bases). CDR1 and CDR2 from the germline V gene are MDHEN and SYDVKM. This CDR3 is 14 amino acids long. Trimming left V 1 base short and J 11 bases short, with 14 bases between. In nucleotides, the CDR3 is TGTGCCAGCAGTTTATTTGAGGGGGTAGAGAAACTGTTTTTT. The encoded protein is CASSLFEGVEKLFF.

This sequence joins TRBV5-5 and TRBJ2-2, with 8 nucleotides matching TRBD1. With 4 bases clipped from V and 5 bases from J, the junction kept 10 bases outside the gene matches. Per the germline V gene, CDR1 is SGHKS and CDR2 is YYEKEE (reference sequence). The CDR3 runs 16 residues. The CDR3: CASSPDRVVGTGELFF. The CDR3 nucleotides are TGTGCCAGCAGCCCGGACAGGGTGGTTGGGACCGGGGAGCTGTTTTTT.

The chain has TRBV18 and TRBJ1-5, with TRBD1 matching over 7 bases. V gave up 3 bases and J gave up 0 bases; unmatched junction bases: 2. Germline assignment: CDR1 KGHSH and CDR2 LQKENI. This CDR3 spans 15 amino acids. The CDR3 is CASSPGQVSNQPQHF. The CDR3 region has the DNA TGTGCCAGCTCACCCGGACAGGTTAGCAATCAGCCCCAGCATTTT.